This T cell receptor beta chain was documented in a study of T cell repertoires in cytomegalovirus infection. As for the study in general: Indications of both CMV infection and matching HLA type were provided by public TCR beta signatures.

V dropped 5 bases and J dropped 0 bases, with 10 bases sitting between them. The CDR3 contains 15 residues. TCRdb fed the reads into MiXCR, producing one record per CDR3 protein. The table records under 300,000 distinct CDR3 sequences, about 20% of them present only once. The study, taken as a whole, reports: Carriers of CMV plus the relevant HLA were identified by cumulative public TCR beta family frequency. CMV-specific TCR beta clonotypes restricted by HLA-C were the ones dominating the ex vivo response.

As to this clonotype: The antigen remains unidentified.

Specimen: cultured PBMCs, collected from culture after CMV antigen stimulation. The clonotype was recovered from a human donor in good health (CMV status not recorded). Some clones in this sample may be carry-over from other donors' samples. The genes are TRBV12-3 or TRBV12-4 and TRBJ2-2; D uncertain. CDR3 nucleotides: TGTGCCAGCAGTGTTCGGCAGGCGAACACCGGGGAGCTGTTTTTT. Protein: CASSVRQANTGELFF.